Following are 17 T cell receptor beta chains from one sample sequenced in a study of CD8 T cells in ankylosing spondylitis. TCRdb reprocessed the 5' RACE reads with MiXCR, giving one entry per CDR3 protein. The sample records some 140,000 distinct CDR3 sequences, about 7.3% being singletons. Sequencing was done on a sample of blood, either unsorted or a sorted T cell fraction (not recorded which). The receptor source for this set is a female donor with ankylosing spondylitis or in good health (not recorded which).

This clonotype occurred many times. This CDR3 is CASSPPLNTEAFF. The DNA for the CDR3 is TGTGCCAGCTCACCACCCTTGAACACTGAAGCTTTCTTT. The chain carries TRBV18 and TRBJ1-1; D is uncertain. V was trimmed by 0 bases and J by 0 bases, leaving 2 bases between them. The CDR3 is 13 residues long. CDR1 and CDR2 (germline): KGHSH, LQKENI. Variable domain in full (rest from reference TRBV18 and TRBJ1-1): NAGVMQNPRHLVRRRGQEARLRCSPMKGHSHVYWYRQLPEEGLKFMVYLQKENIIDESGMPKERFSAEFPKEGPSILRIQQVVRGDSAAYFCASSPPLNTEAFFGQGTRLTVV.

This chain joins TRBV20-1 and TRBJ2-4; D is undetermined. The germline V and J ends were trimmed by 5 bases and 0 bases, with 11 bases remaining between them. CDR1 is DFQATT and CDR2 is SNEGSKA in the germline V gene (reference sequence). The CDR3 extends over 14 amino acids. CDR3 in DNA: TGCAGTGCTTTCCCGTCCCTAGCCAAAAACATTCAGTACTTC. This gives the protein CSAFPSLAKNIQYF.

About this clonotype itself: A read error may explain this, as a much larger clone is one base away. Here the CDR3 reads CVSSPGLVRTDTQYF. CDR3 DNA sequence: TGTGTCAGCAGCCCGGGACTAGTGCGCACAGATACGCAGTATTTT. The chain joins TRBV3-1 to TRBJ2-3; 8 bases match TRBD2. Germline CDR1 reads LGHDT; CDR2 reads YNNKEL (reference sequence). The CDR3 runs to 15 residues.

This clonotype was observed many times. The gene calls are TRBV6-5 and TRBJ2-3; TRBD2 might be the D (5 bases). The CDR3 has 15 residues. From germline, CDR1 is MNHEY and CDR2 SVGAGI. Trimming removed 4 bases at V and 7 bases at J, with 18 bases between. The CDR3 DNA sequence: TGTGCCAGCAGTTCCGCGTCTCCGTCCGGGAATACGCAGTATTTT. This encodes CASSSASPSGNTQYF.

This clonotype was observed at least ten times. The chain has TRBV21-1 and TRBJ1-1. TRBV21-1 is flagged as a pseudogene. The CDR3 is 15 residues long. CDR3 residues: CASSKALYGGGEAFF. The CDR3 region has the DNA TGTGCCAGCAGCAAAGCGCTTTACGGAGGAGGGGAAGCTTTCTTT.

The CDR3 nucleotides read TGTGCCAGCAGTCAGGGGACAGGGTCCGAGCAGTACTTC. It encodes CASSQGTGSEQYF. V is TRBV6-1 and J is TRBJ2-7, with TRBD1 matching 9 bases. The trim removed 5 bases at V and 6 bases at J, leaving 5 bases unmatched. The CDR3 length is 13 residues. Germline CDR1 and CDR2: MNHNS and SASEGT.

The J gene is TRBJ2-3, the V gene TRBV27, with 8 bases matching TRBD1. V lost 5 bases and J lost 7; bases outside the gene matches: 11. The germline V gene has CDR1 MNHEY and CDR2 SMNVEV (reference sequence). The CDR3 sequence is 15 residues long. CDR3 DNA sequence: TGTGCCAGCAGTGGAATCAGGGGGCGGAGGAATACGCAGTATTTT. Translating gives CASSGIRGRRNTQYF.

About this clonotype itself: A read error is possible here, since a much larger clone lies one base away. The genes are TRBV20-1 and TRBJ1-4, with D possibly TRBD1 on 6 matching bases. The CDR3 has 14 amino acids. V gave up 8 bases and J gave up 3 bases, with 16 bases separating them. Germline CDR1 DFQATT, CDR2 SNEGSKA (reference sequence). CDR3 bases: TGCAGTACAGATACAGGGACCCCTAATGAAAAACTGTTTTTT. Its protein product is CSTDTGTPNEKLFF.

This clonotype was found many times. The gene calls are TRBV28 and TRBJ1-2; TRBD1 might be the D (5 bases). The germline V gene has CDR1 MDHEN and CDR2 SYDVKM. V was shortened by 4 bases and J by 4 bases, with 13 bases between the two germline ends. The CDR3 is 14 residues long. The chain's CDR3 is CASSYQGKGYGYTF. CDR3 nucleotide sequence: TGTGCCAGCAGTTATCAGGGAAAGGGCTATGGCTACACCTTC.

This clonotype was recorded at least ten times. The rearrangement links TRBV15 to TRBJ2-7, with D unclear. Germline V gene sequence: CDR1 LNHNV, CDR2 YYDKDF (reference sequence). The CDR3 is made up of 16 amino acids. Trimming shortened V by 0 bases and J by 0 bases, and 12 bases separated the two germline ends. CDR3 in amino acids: CATSRDLAQDSYEQYF. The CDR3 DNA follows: TGTGCCACCAGCAGAGATCTGGCTCAGGACTCCTACGAGCAGTACTTC.

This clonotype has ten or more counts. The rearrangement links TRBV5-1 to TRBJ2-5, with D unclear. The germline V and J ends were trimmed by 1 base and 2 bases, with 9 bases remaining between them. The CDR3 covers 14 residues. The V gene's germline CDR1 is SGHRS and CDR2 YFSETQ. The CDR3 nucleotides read TGCGCCAGCAGCTTGTGGTCTGATCAAGAGACCCAGTACTTC. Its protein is CASSLWSDQETQYF.

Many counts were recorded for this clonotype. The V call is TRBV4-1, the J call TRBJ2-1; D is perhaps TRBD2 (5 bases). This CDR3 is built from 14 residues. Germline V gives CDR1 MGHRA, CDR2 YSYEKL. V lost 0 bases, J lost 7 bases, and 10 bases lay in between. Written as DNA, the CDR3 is TGCGCCAGCAGCCAAGAACCTAGCAGTAATGAGCAGTTCTTC. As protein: CASSQEPSSNEQFF.

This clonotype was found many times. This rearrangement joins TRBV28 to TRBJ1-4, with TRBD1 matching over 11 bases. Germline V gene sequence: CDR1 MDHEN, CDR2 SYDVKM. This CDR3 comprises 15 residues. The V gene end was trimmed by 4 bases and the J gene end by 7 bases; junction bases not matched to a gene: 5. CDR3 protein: CASSSPGTGGEKLFF. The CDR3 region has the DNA TGTGCCAGCAGTTCTCCCGGGACAGGGGGTGAAAAACTGTTTTTT. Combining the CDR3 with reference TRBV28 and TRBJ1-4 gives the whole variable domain DVKVTQSSRYLVKRTGEKVFLECVQDMDHENMFWYRQDPGLGLRLIYFSYDVKMKEKGDIPEGYSVSREKKERFSLILESASTNQTSMYLCASSSPGTGGEKLFFGSGTQLSVL.

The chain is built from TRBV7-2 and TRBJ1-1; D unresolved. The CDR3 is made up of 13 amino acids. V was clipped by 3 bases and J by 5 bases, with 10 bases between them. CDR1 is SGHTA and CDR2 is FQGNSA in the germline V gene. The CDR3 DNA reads TGTGCCAGCAGCTTTGGCCGCGTGACTGAAGCTTTCTTT. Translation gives CASSFGRVTEAFF.

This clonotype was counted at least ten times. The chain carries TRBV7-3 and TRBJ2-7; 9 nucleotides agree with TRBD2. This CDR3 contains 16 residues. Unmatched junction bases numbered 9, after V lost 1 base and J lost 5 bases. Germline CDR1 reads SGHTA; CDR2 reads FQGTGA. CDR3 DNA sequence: TGTGCCAGCAGCTTAAGCTCGAGCGGGGGGTGGGACGAGCAGTACTTC. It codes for CASSLSSSGGWDEQYF.

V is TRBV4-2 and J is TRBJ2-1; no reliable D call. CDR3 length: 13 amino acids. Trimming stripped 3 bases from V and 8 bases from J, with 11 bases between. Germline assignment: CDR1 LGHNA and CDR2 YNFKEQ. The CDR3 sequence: CASSQNLSDEQFF. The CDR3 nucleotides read TGTGCCAGCAGCCAGAACCTTTCCGATGAGCAGTTCTTC.

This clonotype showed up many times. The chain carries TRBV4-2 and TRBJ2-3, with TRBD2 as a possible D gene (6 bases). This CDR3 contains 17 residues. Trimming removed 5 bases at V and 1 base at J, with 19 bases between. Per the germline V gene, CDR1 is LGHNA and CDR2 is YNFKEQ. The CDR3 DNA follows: TGTGCCAGCAGCTCGGGTAGCGGTGAGTGGGGCACAGATACGCAGTATTTT. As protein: CASSSGSGEWGTDTQYF.